The 2 T cell receptor beta chains reported below all come from one sample, sequenced in a study of blood T cell repertoires in COVID-19. TCRdb's copy holds only in-frame clones and misses some; the assay was immunoSEQ multiplex PCR. This sample has around 170,000 clones; roughly 83% occur once, and the top ten carry 13% to 15%. Sample: peripheral blood. The source is a young man with active or convalescent COVID-19.

This clone appeared once. The V call is TRBV18, the J call TRBJ1-6; D perhaps matches TRBD1 (5 bases). The CDR3 spans 16 residues. The germline V gene encodes CDR1 KGHSH and CDR2 LQKENI. V dropped 3 bases and J dropped 3 bases, with 12 bases sitting between them. The CDR3 loop reads CASSPRQGIYNSPLHF. The CDR3 nucleotides are TGTGCCAGCTCACCGAGGCAGGGCATCTATAATTCACCCCTCCACTTT.

The rearrangement joins TRBV5-6 to TRBJ2-7; tentative D call: TRBD2 (6 bases). V was trimmed by 5 bases and J by 7 bases, leaving 13 bases between them. Germline V gene data show CDR1 as SGHDT and CDR2 as YYEEEE. The CDR3 is 12 residues long. The CDR3 DNA follows: TGTGCCAGCAGGGCGGGATATGGGGAGCAGTACTTC. Translating gives CASRAGYGEQYF.